Below, one TCR beta chain is given with its context. Assay: immunoSEQ multiplex PCR; the TCRdb copy retains only in-frame clones and omits some. Of some 190,000 clones listed, approximately 85% are singletons. The entry originates in a study of blood T cell repertoires in COVID-19. Germline V gene sequence: CDR1 SGHTA, CDR2 FQGNSA. This CDR3 region has 14 residues. V lost 4 bases and J 2 bases, leaving 9 bases between the germline ends. The sequence was obtained from a human donor with active or convalescent COVID-19. The donor label of this sample is uncertain. The specimen was peripheral blood. The rearrangement links TRBV7-2 to TRBJ2-1; D unclear. This CDR3 is CASSSRSAYNEQFF. CDR3 bases: TGTGCCAGCAGCTCTCGGAGCGCCTACAATGAGCAGTTCTTC.